A selection of T cell receptor beta chains follows, all from one sample in a study of blood T cell repertoires in COVID-19. Data came from immunoSEQ multiplex PCR; TCRdb stores just in-frame clones and leaves some out. The top ten hold roughly 0.52% of the sample, which has more than 150,000 clones, 75% to 90% seen once. Sequenced material: peripheral blood. These receptors were collected from a man between 60 and 75 years old with acute or convalescent COVID-19. Both conserved end residues are part of each CDR3. The D gene is left open where the match is weak. Where a row states a size, it is once, few, many or the class of an expanded clone; other rows omit it.

d_gene	j_gene	abundance	v_gene	CDR3nt	CDR3aa
TRBD1	TRBJ1-1	-	TRBV9	TGTGCCAGCAGCGTAGTAGGACAGGGGAACACTGAAGCTTTCTTT	CASSVVGQGNTEAFF
TRBD1	TRBJ2-7	once	TRBV10-1	TGCGCCAGCTTTCTGCAATCCGGGACAGAGACCTACGAGCAGTACTTC	CASFLQSGTETYEQYF
-	TRBJ1-5	once	TRBV28	TGTGCCAGCAGACCCGGGACCCCGGGAGTTGGGAGGCCCCAGCATTTT	CASRPGTPGVGRPQHF
-	TRBJ1-3	-	TRBV11-2	TGTGCCAGCAGCTTAGACCGTATCTCTGGAAACACCATATATTTT	CASSLDRISGNTIYF
TRBD1	TRBJ1-5	-	TRBV11-2	TGTGCCAGCGGCCGGACAGGGAACTTCAATCAGCCCCAGCATTTT	CASGRTGNFNQPQHF
-	TRBJ1-2	-	TRBV4-3	TGCGCCAGCAGCCAAGACAGCTATGGCTACACCTTC	CASSQDSYGYTF
-	TRBJ1-5	-	TRBV21-1	TGTGCTCTCCTAGGTGGGGGGTCTATTATTTTTATGTTATTCAGCAATCAGCCCCAGCATTTT	CALLGGGSIIFMLFSNQPQHF
TRBD1	TRBJ1-1	once	TRBV27	TGTGCCAGCAGTTTCCACAGGGGCTTGAACACTGAAGCTTTCTTT	CASSFHRGLNTEAFF
TRBD1	TRBJ1-1	-	TRBV3-1/TRBV3-2	TGTGCCACAAAACAGGGACAGTCGAACACTGAAGCTTTCTTT	CATKQGQSNTEAFF
TRBD1	TRBJ1-5	-	TRBV6-5	TGTGCCAGCGACAGGGGAAGCAATCAGCCCCAGCATTTT	CASDRGSNQPQHF
TRBD1	TRBJ1-5	-	TRBV18	TGTGCCAGCTCACAGGGACAGTCTGCCGGGAAGCCCCAGCATTTT	CASSQGQSAGKPQHF
-	TRBJ1-2	-	TRBV18	TGTGCCAGCTCGGGGAGGGGAGGAGGAGGCTACACCTTC	CASSGRGGGGYTF
-	TRBJ1-2	-	TRBV30	TGTGCCTGGAGACCTCCGGGGGGAGGCTACACCTTC	CAWRPPGGGYTF